This T cell receptor beta chain emerged from a study of blood T cell repertoires in COVID-19. This CDR3 spans 13 amino acids. With V trimmed by 6 bases and J by 4 bases, 5 bases remained unmatched. The table came from immunoSEQ multiplex PCR; TCRdb's copy has only in-frame clones and leaves some out. The sample records 200,000 or so clones, around 84% being singletons. This clone was recorded a few times. Sequenced input: peripheral blood. The TCR was taken from a man aged 30 to 45 with active or convalescent COVID-19. V and J are TRBV12-3 or TRBV12-4 and TRBJ1-2; 7 bases align to TRBD1. The CDR3 loop is CASSKGASYGYTF. The CDR3 DNA reads TGTGCCAGCAGCAAGGGGGCGAGCTATGGCTACACCTTC.